These 24 T cell receptor beta chains share one sample of origin, sequenced in a study of cytomegalovirus exposure and HLA in healthy donors. PCR amplification relied on 60 Vbeta primers (plus 13 Jbeta primers). The assay was immunoSEQ multiplex PCR, and TCRdb's table has in-frame clones only and misses some. The table has around 150,000 clones, around nine tenths seen once. Specimen: PBMCs. These receptors all come from a woman between 18 and 29 years old in good health and CMV-seronegative.

The chain recombines TRBV18 with TRBJ1-5, with 7 bases matching TRBD1. Trimming removed 3 bases from V and 8 bases from J; junction bases left unmatched: 13. Germline loops: CDR1 KGHSH, CDR2 LQKENI. The CDR3 has 16 amino acids. The CDR3 loop is CASSPKGDRADKPQHF. Here the CDR3 DNA reads TGTGCCAGCTCACCGAAGGGTGACAGGGCAGATAAGCCCCAGCATTTT.

The V and J genes are TRBV6-6 and TRBJ2-7; 9 bases agree with TRBD1. The germline CDR1 and CDR2 sequences are MNHNY and SVGAGI (reference sequence). The J segment lost 6 bases and the V segment lost 8 bases, leaving 17 bases of the junction unmatched. The CDR3 has 16 amino acids. The CDR3 DNA reads TGTGCCAGCCTCCTGGCTGACTCGGACAGGGGTTTCGAGCAGTACTTC. It translates to CASLLADSDRGFEQYF.

This chain joins TRBV5-6 and TRBJ1-4; 7 positions match TRBD1. J was trimmed by 6 bases and V by 4 bases; bases with no gene match: 9. The CDR3 runs to 15 residues. From germline, CDR1 is SGHDT and CDR2 YYEEEE. The CDR3 is CASSRQGLSYEKLFF. The CDR3 region has the DNA TGTGCCAGCAGCCGACAGGGACTCTCTTATGAAAAACTGTTTTTT. The full variable domain, completed using reference TRBV5-6 and TRBJ1-4, is DAGVTQSPTHLIKTRGQQVTLRCSPKSGHDTVSWYQQALGQGPQFIFQYYEEEERQRGNFPDRFSGHQFPNYSSELNVNALLLGDSALYLCASSRQGLSYEKLFFGSGTQLSVL.

V usage is TRBV25-1 and J usage is TRBJ2-1, with 8 positions matching TRBD1. The CDR3 loop spans 15 amino acids. Germline V gene lookup returns CDR1 MGHDK and CDR2 SYGVNS. V trimming: 3 bases; J trimming: 8 bases; junction bases outside the gene matches: 9. CDR3 region: CASSDSAGGGDEQFF. CDR3 nucleotides: TGTGCCAGCAGTGACTCGGCAGGGGGCGGTGATGAGCAGTTCTTC.

The V call is TRBV10-3, the J call TRBJ1-2; D perhaps matches TRBD1 (5 bases). The CDR3 consists of 12 residues. The germline V gene encodes CDR1 ENHRY and CDR2 SYGVKD. V was clipped by 3 bases and J by 8 bases, with 10 bases between them. In DNA form, the CDR3 reads TGTGCCATCAGTGAATCACAGGAGGGCTACACCTTC. Translating gives CAISESQEGYTF.

The rearrangement uses TRBV19 and TRBJ2-2, with 14 nucleotides matching TRBD2. This CDR3 comprises 18 residues. The junction had 9 bases not matched to a gene; V was cut back by 5 bases and J by 4 bases. The germline CDR1 and CDR2 sequences are LNHDA and SQIVND (reference sequence). The CDR3 sequence: CASSLGLAGARGTGELFF. Here the CDR3 DNA reads TGTGCCAGTAGTTTGGGACTAGCGGGGGCCCGGGGCACCGGGGAGCTGTTTTTT.

The chain carries TRBV27 and TRBJ2-7; 7 bases agree with TRBD1. With 5 bases clipped from V and 1 base from J, the junction kept 2 bases outside the gene matches. This CDR3 contains 13 residues. In germline, CDR1 is MNHEY, CDR2 SMNVEV (reference sequence). The CDR3 coding sequence is TGTGCCAGCAGTGTGACAGGGTCCTACGAGCAGTACTTC. Its translation is CASSVTGSYEQYF.

The V gene is TRBV28, the J gene TRBJ1-1, with 11 bases fitting TRBD1. CDR3 length equals 16 residues. V lost 8 bases, J lost 2 bases, and 10 bases stayed unmatched. Germline V gene lookup returns CDR1 MDHEN and CDR2 SYDVKM. The CDR3 region is CASRNGQGAVNTEAFF. The DNA of the CDR3 is TGTGCCAGCCGAAACGGACAGGGGGCGGTAAACACTGAAGCTTTCTTT.

The rearrangement links TRBV28 to TRBJ2-7, with 12 bases fitting TRBD2. CDR1 and CDR2 from the germline V gene are MDHEN and SYDVKM. CDR3 length: 16 amino acids. Unmatched junction bases numbered 15, after V lost 5 bases and J lost 10 bases. The CDR3 spells CASSNPTSGRFSRQYF. DNA for the CDR3: TGTGCCAGCAGTAACCCCACTAGCGGGAGGTTTTCTAGACAGTACTTC.

The genes are TRBV7-9 and TRBJ2-7; D might be TRBD1 (6 bases). In germline, CDR1 is SEHNR, CDR2 FQNEAQ (reference sequence). Trimming left V 2 bases short and J 1 base short, with 18 bases between. The CDR3 consists of 17 residues. The CDR3 DNA is TGTGCCAGCAGCTTATTTACAGGGCCTCTCCGTTCCTACGAGCAGTACTTC. Protein: CASSLFTGPLRSYEQYF.

The V and J genes are TRBV5-6 and TRBJ2-5, with D maybe TRBD2 (7 bases). The ends were cut back, 4 bases at V and 5 bases at J, with 12 bases in the middle. Germline V lookup: CDR1 SGHDT, CDR2 YYEEEE. The CDR3 is 13 residues long. CDR3 sequence: CASSPGGNETQYF. CDR3 DNA: TGTGCCAGCAGCCCGGGGGGCAACGAGACCCAGTACTTC.

The chain has TRBV30 and TRBJ1-1; no clear D gene. Germline lookup yields CDR1 GTSNPN and CDR2 SVGIG (reference sequence). The CDR3 consists of 15 residues. Trimming pared 2 bases from V and 1 base from J, leaving 14 bases between. CDR3 DNA sequence: TGTGCCTGGAGTTTGGGTGACGGGTCGAACACTGAAGCTTTCTTT. As protein: CAWSLGDGSNTEAFF. The full variable domain, its missing parts supplied by reference TRBV30 and TRBJ1-1, is SQTIHQWPATLVQPVGSPLSLECTVEGTSNPNLYWYRQAAGRGLQLLFYSVGIGQISSEVPQNLSASRPQDRQFILSSKKLLLSDSGFYLCAWSLGDGSNTEAFFGQGTRLTVV.

This chain joins TRBV6-5 and TRBJ2-7, with 9 bases that match TRBD1. This CDR3 has 15 residues. Per the germline V gene, CDR1 is MNHEY and CDR2 is SVGAGI. V lost 4 bases to trimming and J lost 6 bases; unmatched junction nucleotides: 10. The CDR3 sequence: CASSSTGGFRGEQYF. The CDR3 DNA is TGTGCCAGCAGTTCGACAGGGGGTTTTAGAGGCGAGCAGTACTTC.

The chain has TRBV9 and TRBJ2-2, with 7 positions matching TRBD2. CDR3 length: 16 amino acids. V was pared by 0 bases and J by 6 bases, with 8 bases of the junction left unmatched. In germline, CDR1 is SGDLS, CDR2 YYNGEE. CDR3 protein: CASSVGRLAPAGELFF. DNA of the CDR3: TGTGCCAGCAGCGTAGGACGACTAGCTCCGGCCGGGGAGCTGTTTTTT.

The CDR3 DNA sequence: TGTGCCAGCTCACCGGGACAGGTCTCCTACGAGCAGTACTTC. It translates to CASSPGQVSYEQYF. The chain uses TRBV9 and TRBJ2-7; TRBD1 agrees at 8 bases. Trimming took 7 bases from V and 0 from J; bases not matched to a gene: 6. The CDR3 runs 14 residues. CDR1 and CDR2 (germline): SGDLS, YYNGEE.

CDR3 coding DNA: TGTGCCAGCAGCTTAGCACAGTATAATGAAAAACTGTTTTTT. Protein product: CASSLAQYNEKLFF. The chain joins TRBV7-2 to TRBJ1-4; D is undetermined. V dropped 0 bases and J dropped 4 bases, with 6 bases sitting between them. Germline V lookup: CDR1 SGHTA, CDR2 FQGNSA. CDR3 size: 14 residues.

V is TRBV15 and J is TRBJ2-7, with D possibly matching TRBD2 (6 bases). Trimming shortened V by 0 bases and J by 3 bases, and 15 bases separated the two germline ends. Germline CDR1 is LNHNV and CDR2 is YYDKDF (reference sequence). This CDR3 has 16 amino acids. The CDR3 DNA sequence: TGTGCCACCAGCAGAGAGAGAGCGGGCACTGTCTACGAGCAGTACTTC. Encoded protein: CATSRERAGTVYEQYF.

The V gene is TRBV18, the J gene TRBJ2-7, with a tentative D call TRBD2 (5 bases). The CDR3 sequence is 12 residues long. The germline V gene has CDR1 KGHSH and CDR2 LQKENI. Trimming pared 3 bases from V and 6 bases from J, leaving 9 bases between. The CDR3 reads CASSPGGIEQYF. DNA of the CDR3: TGTGCCAGCTCACCCGGAGGAATCGAGCAGTACTTC.

The V call is TRBV9, the J call TRBJ2-7, with unresolved D. The CDR3 runs 14 residues. Germline CDR1 and CDR2: SGDLS and YYNGEE. V was trimmed by 0 bases and J by 2 bases, leaving 9 bases between them. The DNA of the CDR3 is TGTGCCAGCAGCGTAGGAGGAATCCCCTACGAGCAGTACTTC. Translating it yields CASSVGGIPYEQYF.

The rearrangement joins TRBV29-1 to TRBJ2-7, with 8 bases that match TRBD1. The V and J ends lost 4 bases and 4 bases, in that order; junction bases with no gene match: 9. The CDR3 runs to 14 residues. Germline V gene sequence: CDR1 SQVTM, CDR2 ANQGSEA. In nucleotides, the CDR3 is TGCAGCGTTGGAATCGGGACAGGATTATACGAGCAGTACTTC. Protein sequence: CSVGIGTGLYEQYF.

The chain joins TRBV11-3 to TRBJ2-1; the D gene is possibly TRBD2 (5 bases). CDR3 length: 12 residues. Germline CDR1 is SGHNT and CDR2 is YENEEA. The V end was cut by 1 base, the J end by 9 bases, with 7 bases between. CDR3 coding DNA: TGTGCCAGCAGCTTAGGTGGAGGTGAGCAGTTCTTC. This gives the protein CASSLGGGEQFF. Together with reference TRBV11-3 and TRBJ2-1, the CDR3 gives the full variable domain: EAGVVQSPRYKIIEKKQPVAFWCNPISGHNTLYWYLQNLGQGPELLIRYENEEAVDDSQLPKDRFSAERLKGVDSTLKIQPAELGDSAVYLCASSLGGGEQFFGPGTRLTVL.

This clone occurred a few times. This rearrangement joins TRBV6-5 to TRBJ1-1; the match to TRBD1 covers 10 bases. The CDR3 runs to 15 residues. CDR1 and CDR2 from the germline V gene are MNHEY and SVGAGI. V was clipped by 2 bases and J by 5 bases; unmatched bases: 5. The CDR3 reads CASSYQGQGGTEAFF. DNA for the CDR3: TGTGCCAGCAGTTACCAAGGACAGGGGGGGACTGAAGCTTTCTTT.

The J gene is TRBJ1-2, the V gene TRBV28; TRBD1 matches at 8 bases. With 5 bases clipped from V and 5 bases from J, the junction kept 7 bases outside the gene matches. Germline V CDR1 and CDR2: MDHEN, SYDVKM. The CDR3 covers 14 residues. The CDR3 DNA reads TGTGCCAGCAGTCCCCAGACAGGGGTGTATGGCTACACCTTC. It translates to CASSPQTGVYGYTF.

The chain combines TRBV5-1 with TRBJ2-2, with a possible D match to TRBD2 (6 bases). Germline values: CDR1 SGHRS, CDR2 YFSETQ. CDR3 length: 14 residues. The V end lost 5 bases, the J end lost 2 bases, and 10 bases lay between the germline ends. The CDR3 DNA reads as TGCGCCAGCAGACTAGCTACAAACACCGGGGAGCTGTTTTTT. It encodes CASRLATNTGELFF. Filled out from reference TRBV5-1 and TRBJ2-2, the complete variable domain reads KAGVTQTPRYLIKTRGQQVTLSCSPISGHRSVSWYQQTPGQGLQFLFEYFSETQRNKGNFPGRFSGRQFSNSRSEMNVSTLELGDSALYLCASRLATNTGELFFGEGSRLTVL.